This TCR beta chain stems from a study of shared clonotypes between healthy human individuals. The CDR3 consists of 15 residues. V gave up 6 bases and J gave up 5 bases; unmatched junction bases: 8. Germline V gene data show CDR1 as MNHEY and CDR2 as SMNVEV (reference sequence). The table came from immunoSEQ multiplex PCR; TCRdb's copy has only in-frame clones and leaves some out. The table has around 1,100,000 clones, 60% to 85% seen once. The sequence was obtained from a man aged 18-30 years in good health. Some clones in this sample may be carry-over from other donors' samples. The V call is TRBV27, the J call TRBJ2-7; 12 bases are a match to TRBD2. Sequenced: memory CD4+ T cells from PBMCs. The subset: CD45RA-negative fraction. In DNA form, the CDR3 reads TGTGCCAGCAGACCTCTAGCGGGAGGGCGAAACGAGCAGTACTTC. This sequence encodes CASRPLAGGRNEQYF.